This T cell receptor beta chain stems from a study of long-term antiretroviral therapy in people with HIV. At the survey level, the v3.0 immunoSEQ assay was run. This table comes from immunoSEQ multiplex PCR, and its TCRdb copy is limited to in-frame clones, with some not included. The repertoire has about 21,000 clones, roughly 80% of them found once; the top ten carry 8% to 10%. V lost 2 bases and J 2 bases, leaving 15 bases between the germline ends. The V gene's germline CDR1 is MNHNY and CDR2 SVGAGI (reference sequence). CDR3 length: 16 residues. Notes on this clone: Its specificity is not known.

Study-wide findings and caveats: Whereas controls had wider CDR3 length ranges, HIV repertoires had narrower ones.

The receptor comes from a man younger than 35 with HIV. The sample here was unsorted PBMCs, taken 0.5 years before starting antiretroviral therapy. The chain employs TRBV6-6 and TRBJ1-1; D gene uncertain. In DNA, the CDR3 is TGTGCCAGCAGTTACCCGGACGGAGGGCCCAACACTGAAGCTTTCTTT. Its translation is CASSYPDGGPNTEAFF.